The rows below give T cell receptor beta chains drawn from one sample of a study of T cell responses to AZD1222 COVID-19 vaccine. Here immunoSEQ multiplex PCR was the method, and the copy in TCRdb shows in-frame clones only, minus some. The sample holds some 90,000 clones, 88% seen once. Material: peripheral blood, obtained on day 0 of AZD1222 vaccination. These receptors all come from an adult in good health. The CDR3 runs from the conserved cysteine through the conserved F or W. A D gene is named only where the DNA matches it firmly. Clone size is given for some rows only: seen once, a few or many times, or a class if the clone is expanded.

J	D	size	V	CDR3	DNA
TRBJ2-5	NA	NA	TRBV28	CASRKETQYF	TGTGCCAGCAGAAAAGAGACCCAGTACTTC
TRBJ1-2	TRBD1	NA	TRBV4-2	CASSQPGQGARYGYTF	TGTGCCAGCAGCCAGCCAGGACAGGGGGCTAGGTATGGCTACACCTTC
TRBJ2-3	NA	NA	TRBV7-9	CASSFTDTQYF	TGTGCCAGCAGCTTCACAGATACGCAGTATTTT
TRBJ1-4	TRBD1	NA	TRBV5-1	CASSSGQSIEKLFF	TGCGCCAGCAGCTCGGGACAGTCCATTGAAAAACTGTTTTTT
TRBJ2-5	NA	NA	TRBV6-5	CASRRGVEKETQYF	TGTGCCAGCAGGAGGGGGGTTGAGAAAGAGACCCAGTACTTC
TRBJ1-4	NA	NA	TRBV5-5	CASSLAGTEKLFF	TGTGCCAGCAGCTTGGCAGGGACTGAAAAACTGTTTTTT
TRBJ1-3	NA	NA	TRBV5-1	CASSFMGPESGNTIYF	TGCGCCAGCAGCTTTATGGGCCCCGAATCGGGAAACACCATATATTTT
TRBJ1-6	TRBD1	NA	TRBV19	CASRTGNNSPLHF	TGTGCCAGTCGGACAGGGAATAATTCACCCCTCCACTTT
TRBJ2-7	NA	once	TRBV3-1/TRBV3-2	CASSQKTGFWIYEQYF	TGTGCCAGCAGCCAAAAAACAGGGTTTTGGATCTACGAGCAGTACTTC
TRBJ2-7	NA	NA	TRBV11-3	CASSLGSTYEQYF	TGTGCCAGCAGCTTGGGTTCAACCTACGAGCAGTACTTC
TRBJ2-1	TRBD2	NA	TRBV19	CASRGLAVNYNEQFF	TGTGCCAGTAGGGGACTAGCGGTAAACTACAATGAGCAGTTCTTC
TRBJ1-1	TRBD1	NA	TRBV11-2	CASSPRSTGVVTEAFF	TGTGCCAGCAGCCCCCGTTCGACAGGGGTTGTGACTGAAGCTTTCTTT
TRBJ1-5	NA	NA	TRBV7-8	CASSLVSRIGSTQPQHF	TGTGCCAGCAGCTTAGTGTCTCGGATTGGGAGCACTCAGCCCCAGCATTTT
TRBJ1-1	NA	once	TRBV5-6	CASSSLGSRNMNTEAFF	TGTGCCAGCAGCTCCCTCGGGAGCAGGAACATGAACACTGAAGCTTTCTTT
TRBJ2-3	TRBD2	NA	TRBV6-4	CASSATSGGTDTQYF	TGTGCCAGCAGTGCGACTAGCGGGGGCACAGATACGCAGTATTTT
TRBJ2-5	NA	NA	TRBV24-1	CATSDARTVERKTQYF	TGTGCCACCAGTGACGCCAGGACGGTCGAGAGAAAGACCCAGTACTTC
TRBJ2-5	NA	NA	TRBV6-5	CASTGGGGGGTQYF	TGTGCCAGCACCGGAGGGGGAGGAGGTGGGACCCAGTACTTC
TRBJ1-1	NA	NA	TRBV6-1	CASSEAPVATSEAFF	TGTGCCAGCAGTGAAGCGCCCGTGGCGACCAGTGAAGCTTTCTTT
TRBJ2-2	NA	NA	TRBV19	CASSIRAGTGELFF	TGTGCCAGTAGTATACGGGCAGGCACCGGGGAGCTGTTTTTT
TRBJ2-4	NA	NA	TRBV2	CASRSQALAKNIQYF	TGTGCCAGCAGATCGCAGGCCCTAGCCAAAAACATTCAGTACTTC
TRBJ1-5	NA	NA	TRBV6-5	CASREVSNQPQHF	TGTGCCAGCAGAGAGGTGAGCAATCAGCCCCAGCATTTT
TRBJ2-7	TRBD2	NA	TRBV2	CASSVEGLAGDEQYF	TGTGCCAGCAGTGTGGAGGGACTAGCGGGAGACGAGCAGTACTTC
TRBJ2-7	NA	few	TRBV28	CASSLPGSGVYEQYF	TGTGCCAGCAGTTTACCAGGGTCAGGGGTCTACGAGCAGTACTTC
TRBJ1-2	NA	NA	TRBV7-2	CASSLNQGRDGYTF	TGTGCCAGCAGCTTAAACCAGGGGAGAGATGGCTACACCTTC
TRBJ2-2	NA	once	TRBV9	CASSVVAYSSTGELFF	TGTGCCAGCAGCGTAGTAGCCTACTCTAGCACCGGGGAGCTGTTTTTT
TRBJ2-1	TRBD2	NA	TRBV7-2	CASSLETSGSNEQFF	TGTGCCAGCAGCTTAGAGACTAGCGGGAGCAATGAGCAGTTCTTC
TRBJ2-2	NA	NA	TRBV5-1	CASSVDRPNTGELFF	TGCGCCAGCAGCGTAGACAGGCCGAACACCGGGGAGCTGTTTTTT
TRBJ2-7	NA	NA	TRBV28	CASSPQGSYEQYF	TGTGCCAGCAGTCCCCAGGGCTCCTACGAGCAGTACTTC
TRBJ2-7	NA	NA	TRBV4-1	CASSQGEVAVPYEQYF	TGCGCCAGCAGCCAAGGCGAGGTAGCCGTCCCCTACGAGCAGTACTTC
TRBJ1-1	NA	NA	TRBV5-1	CASSGGGGVDTEAFF	TGCGCCAGCAGCGGGGGTGGAGGGGTTGACACTGAAGCTTTCTTT
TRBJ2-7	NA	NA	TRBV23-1	CASSFCEQVPYEQYF	TGCGCCAGCAGTTTTTGCGAACAGGTCCCCTACGAGCAGTACTTC